This T cell receptor (beta chain) emerged from a study of blood T cell repertoires in COVID-19 (dated by TCRdb to the early 2020s). Turning to the overall study: Samples from collaborators originated in the United States, Italy and Spain and spanned both the acute and convalescent phases of COVID-19. Where HLA class I and class II types were available, the types were taken from metadata supplied by the sample provider, not from assay-based typing. Subjects who had been exposed to COVID-19, were actively infected with it, or had recovered from it provided the deeply sampled blood TCRbeta repertoires that made up the dataset. A freely available public database, intended as a resource for researchers studying the immune response to SARS-CoV-2, is where the repertoires were released. Samples were obtained from the ongoing ImmuneRACE study (first 160 participants) and from 950 to 1,500 subjects provided by 6 global collaborators. Nearly every sample came with metadata listing a de-identified subject ID, COVID-19 status, age in years and sex. The material from the prospective study consisted of cDNA or gDNA derived from T cells, B-cell-depleted T cells, or PBMCs.

Collaborating institutions collected whole blood in K2EDTA tubes following their own protocols. For TCRbeta analysis, collaborators shipped samples in one of three forms: frozen whole blood, isolated PBMCs, or DNA extracted from either of those sample types. Remarks on this clone: Its antigen target is currently unknown. No base quality values were provided; no much bigger clone lies one nucleotide off.

Points the paper makes about the study in general: Clinical and demographic metadata were provided uncurated, with the amount varying by source and participant.

TCRbeta CDR3 regions were amplified from genomic DNA using the immunoSEQ Assay, a bias-controlled multiplex PCR. Per the original workflow: Within the assay, amplification of reference gene primers was used to estimate how many nucleated cells each sample contained. Sequence reads were collapsed and filtered to measure the absolute abundance of every unique TCRbeta CDR3 rearrangement. For each sample, productive Simpson clonality was calculated by taking the square root of Simpson's diversity index across productive rearrangements. This immuneACCESS table, as held by TCRdb, lists in-frame sequences with V and J called but not all clones. Of the missing ones, under half trace to an unresolved V gene in checked studies; the others have no known cause. D and trimming come from the DNA, and the V and J calls and clone size come from that table. The sample data list approximately 54,000 clones, and about 82% of these were observed just once. The ten largest account for roughly 4.5% of the sample.

Sequenced material: peripheral blood. This clonotype was obtained from a man older than 75 with active COVID-19.

The CDR3 sequence is CASSLSLRATGMYPDTQYF. The sequence in DNA is TGTGCCAGCAGTTTATCCTTACGAGCGACAGGGATGTATCCAGATACGCAGTATTTT. The rearrangement joined TRBV28 to TRBJ2-3; 7 central bases correspond to TRBD1. Sequences MDHEN (CDR1) and SYDVKM (CDR2) are obtained from the germline V gene. V has 1 base trimmed and J has 4 bases trimmed; junction bases matching no gene number 17. Taken from cysteine to phenylalanine, the CDR3 has 19 residues. The sequence is cut down to CDR3 DNA, 57 bases in frame from base 1. The full variable domain, with segments outside the CDR3 supplied by the reference TRBV28 and TRBJ2-3 proteins, appears as DVKVTQSSRYLVKRTGEKVFLECVQDMDHENMFWYRQDPGLGLRLIYFSYDVKMKEKGDIPEGYSVSREKKERFSLILESASTNQTSMYLCASSLSLRATGMYPDTQYFGPGTRLTVL.